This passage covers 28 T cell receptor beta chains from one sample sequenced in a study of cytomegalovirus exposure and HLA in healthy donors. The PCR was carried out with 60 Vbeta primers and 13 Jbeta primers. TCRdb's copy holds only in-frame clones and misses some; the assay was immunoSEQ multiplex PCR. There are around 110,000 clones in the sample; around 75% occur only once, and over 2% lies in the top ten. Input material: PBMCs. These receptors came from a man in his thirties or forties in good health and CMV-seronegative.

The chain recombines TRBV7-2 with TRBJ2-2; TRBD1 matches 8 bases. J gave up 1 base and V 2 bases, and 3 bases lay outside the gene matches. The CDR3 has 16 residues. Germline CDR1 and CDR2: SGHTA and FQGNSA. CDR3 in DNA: TGTGCCAGCAGCTTACAGGGGACAGGGAACACCGGGGAGCTGTTTTTT. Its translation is CASSLQGTGNTGELFF.

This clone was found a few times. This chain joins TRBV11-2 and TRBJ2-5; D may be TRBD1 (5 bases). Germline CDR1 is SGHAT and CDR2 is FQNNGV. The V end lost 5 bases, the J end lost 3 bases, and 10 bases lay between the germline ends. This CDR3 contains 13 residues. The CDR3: CASSKDREETQYF. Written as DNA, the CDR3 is TGTGCCAGCAGCAAAGACAGAGAAGAGACCCAGTACTTC.

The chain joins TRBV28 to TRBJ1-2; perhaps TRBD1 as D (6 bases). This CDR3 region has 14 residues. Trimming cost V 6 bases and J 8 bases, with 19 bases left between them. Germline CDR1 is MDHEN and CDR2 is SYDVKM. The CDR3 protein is CASSPFAGVEGYTF. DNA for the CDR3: TGTGCCAGCAGCCCCTTTGCAGGGGTAGAGGGCTACACCTTC.

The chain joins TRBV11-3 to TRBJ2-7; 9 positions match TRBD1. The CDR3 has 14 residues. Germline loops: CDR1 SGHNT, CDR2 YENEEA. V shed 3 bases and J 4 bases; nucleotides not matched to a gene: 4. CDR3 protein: CASSFGTGPYEQYF. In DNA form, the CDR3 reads TGTGCCAGCAGCTTCGGGACAGGGCCGTACGAGCAGTACTTC.

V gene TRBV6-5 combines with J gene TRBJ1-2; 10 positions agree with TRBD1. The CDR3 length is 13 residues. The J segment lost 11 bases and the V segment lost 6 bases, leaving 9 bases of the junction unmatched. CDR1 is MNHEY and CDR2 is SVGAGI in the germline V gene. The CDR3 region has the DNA TGTGCCAGCAGAACCGGGACAGGGGTACAGTACACCTTC. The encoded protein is CASRTGTGVQYTF.

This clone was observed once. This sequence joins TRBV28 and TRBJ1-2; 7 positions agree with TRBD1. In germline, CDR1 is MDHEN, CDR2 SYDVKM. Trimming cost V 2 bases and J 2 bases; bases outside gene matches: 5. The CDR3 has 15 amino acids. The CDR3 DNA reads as TGTGCCAGCAGTTTAAGGGCAGGGGGAAACTATGGCTACACCTTC. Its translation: CASSLRAGGNYGYTF.

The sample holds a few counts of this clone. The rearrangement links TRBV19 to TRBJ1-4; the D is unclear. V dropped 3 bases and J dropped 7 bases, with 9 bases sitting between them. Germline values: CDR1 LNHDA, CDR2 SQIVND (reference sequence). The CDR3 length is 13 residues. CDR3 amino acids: CASSMVAGEKLFF. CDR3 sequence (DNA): TGTGCCAGTAGTATGGTTGCGGGTGAAAAACTGTTTTTT.

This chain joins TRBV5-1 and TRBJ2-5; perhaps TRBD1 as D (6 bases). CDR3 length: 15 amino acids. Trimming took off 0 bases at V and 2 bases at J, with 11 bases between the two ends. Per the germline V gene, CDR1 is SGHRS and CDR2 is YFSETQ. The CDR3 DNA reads TGCGCCAGCAGCTTGGTGGGGACACCACAAGAGACCCAGTACTTC. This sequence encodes CASSLVGTPQETQYF. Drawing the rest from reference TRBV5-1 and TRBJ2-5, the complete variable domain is KAGVTQTPRYLIKTRGQQVTLSCSPISGHRSVSWYQQTPGQGLQFLFEYFSETQRNKGNFPGRFSGRQFSNSRSEMNVSTLELGDSALYLCASSLVGTPQETQYFGPGTRLLVL.

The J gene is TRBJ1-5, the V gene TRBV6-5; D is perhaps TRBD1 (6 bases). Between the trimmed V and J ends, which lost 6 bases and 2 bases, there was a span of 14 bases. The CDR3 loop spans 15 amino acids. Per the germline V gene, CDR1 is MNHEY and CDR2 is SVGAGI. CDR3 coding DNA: TGTGCCAGCAGCCTGACAGGAGGCGGCAATCAGCCCCAGCATTTT. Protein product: CASSLTGGGNQPQHF.

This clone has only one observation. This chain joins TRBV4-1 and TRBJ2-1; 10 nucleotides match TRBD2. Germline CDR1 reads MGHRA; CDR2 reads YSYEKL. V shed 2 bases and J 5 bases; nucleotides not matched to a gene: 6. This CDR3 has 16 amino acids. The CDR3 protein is CASSQSLAGADNEQFF. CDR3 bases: TGCGCCAGCAGCCAATCCCTAGCGGGGGCTGACAATGAGCAGTTCTTC.

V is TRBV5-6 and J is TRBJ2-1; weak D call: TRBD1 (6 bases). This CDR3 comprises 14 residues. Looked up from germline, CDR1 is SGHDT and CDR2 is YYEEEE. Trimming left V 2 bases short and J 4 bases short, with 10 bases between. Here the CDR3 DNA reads TGTGCCAGCAGCTTCGGGGACATTTACAATGAGCAGTTCTTC. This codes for CASSFGDIYNEQFF.

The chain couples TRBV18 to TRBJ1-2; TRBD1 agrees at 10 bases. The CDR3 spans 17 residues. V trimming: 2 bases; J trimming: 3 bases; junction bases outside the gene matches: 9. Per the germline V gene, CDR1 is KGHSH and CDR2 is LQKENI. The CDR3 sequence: CASSPLGDRGRHYGYTF. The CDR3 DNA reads TGTGCCAGCTCACCATTAGGGGACAGGGGCCGCCACTATGGCTACACCTTC. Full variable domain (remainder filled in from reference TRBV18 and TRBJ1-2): NAGVMQNPRHLVRRRGQEARLRCSPMKGHSHVYWYRQLPEEGLKFMVYLQKENIIDESGMPKERFSAEFPKEGPSILRIQQVVRGDSAAYFCASSPLGDRGRHYGYTFGSGTRLTVV.

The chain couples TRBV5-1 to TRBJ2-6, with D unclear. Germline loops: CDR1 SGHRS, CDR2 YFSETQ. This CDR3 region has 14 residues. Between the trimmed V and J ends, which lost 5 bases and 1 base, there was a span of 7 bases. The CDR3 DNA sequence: TGCGCCAGCAGTGAGGATTCTGGGGCCAACGTCCTGACTTTC. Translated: CASSEDSGANVLTF.

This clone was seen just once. The CDR3: CASSHSGGGSYNEQFF. In DNA form, the CDR3 reads TGCGCCAGCAGCCATAGCGGGGGGGGCTCCTACAATGAGCAGTTCTTC. The V and J genes are TRBV4-3 and TRBJ2-1, with 11 bases matching TRBD2. V lost 3 bases, J lost 0 bases, and 1 base stayed unmatched. There are 16 residues in the CDR3. Looked up from germline, CDR1 is LGHNA and CDR2 is YSLEER.

The chain's CDR3 is CASSQDRRGKETQYF. The CDR3 DNA is TGTGCCAGCAGCCAAGATAGGCGGGGGAAAGAGACCCAGTACTTC. The chain joins TRBV14 to TRBJ2-5, with TRBD2 matching 7 bases. CDR3 size: 15 residues. The germline V gene encodes CDR1 SGHDN and CDR2 FVKESK. V trimming: 0 bases; J trimming: 3 bases; junction bases outside the gene matches: 4. Variable domain in full (rest from reference TRBV14 and TRBJ2-5): EAGVTQFPSHSVIEKGQTVTLRCDPISGHDNLYWYRRVMGKEIKFLLHFVKESKQDESGMPNNRFLAERTGGTYSTLKVQPAELEDSGVYFCASSQDRRGKETQYFGPGTRLLVL.

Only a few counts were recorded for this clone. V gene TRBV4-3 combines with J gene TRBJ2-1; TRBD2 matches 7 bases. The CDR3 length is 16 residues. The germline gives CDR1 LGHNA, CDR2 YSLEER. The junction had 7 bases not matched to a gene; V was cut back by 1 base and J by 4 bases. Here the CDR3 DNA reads TGCGCCAGCAGCCAAGGGGAGGGTAGCGGGTACAATGAGCAGTTCTTC. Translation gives CASSQGEGSGYNEQFF.

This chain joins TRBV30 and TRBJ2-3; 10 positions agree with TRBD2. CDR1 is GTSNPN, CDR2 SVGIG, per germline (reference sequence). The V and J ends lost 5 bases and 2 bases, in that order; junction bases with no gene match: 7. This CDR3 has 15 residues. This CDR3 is CAWLKAGGPTDTQYF. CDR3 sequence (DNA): TGTGCCTGGTTAAAAGCGGGGGGGCCCACAGATACGCAGTATTTT. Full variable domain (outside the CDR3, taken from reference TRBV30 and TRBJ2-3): SQTIHQWPATLVQPVGSPLSLECTVEGTSNPNLYWYRQAAGRGLQLLFYSVGIGQISSEVPQNLSASRPQDRQFILSSKKLLLSDSGFYLCAWLKAGGPTDTQYFGPGTRLTVL.

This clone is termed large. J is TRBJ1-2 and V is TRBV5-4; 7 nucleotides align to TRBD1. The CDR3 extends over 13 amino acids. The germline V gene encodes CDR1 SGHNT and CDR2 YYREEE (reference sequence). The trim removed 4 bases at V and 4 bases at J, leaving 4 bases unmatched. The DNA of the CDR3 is TGTGCCAGCAGCCTACAGGGGCTCTATGGCTACACCTTC. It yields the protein CASSLQGLYGYTF.

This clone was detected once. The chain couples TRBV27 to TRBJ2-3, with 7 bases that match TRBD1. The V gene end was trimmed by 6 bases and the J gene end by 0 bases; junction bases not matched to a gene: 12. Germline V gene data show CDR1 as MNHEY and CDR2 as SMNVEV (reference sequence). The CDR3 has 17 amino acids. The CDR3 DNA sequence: TGTGCCAGCAGGTCACCGAGGGGGCGCGCTAGCACAGATACGCAGTATTTT. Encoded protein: CASRSPRGRASTDTQYF.

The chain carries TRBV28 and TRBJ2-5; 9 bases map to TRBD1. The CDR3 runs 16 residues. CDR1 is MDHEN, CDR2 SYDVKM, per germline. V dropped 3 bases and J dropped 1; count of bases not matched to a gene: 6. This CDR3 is CASSFSGQGTQETQYF. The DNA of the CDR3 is TGTGCCAGCAGTTTTTCCGGACAGGGGACCCAAGAGACCCAGTACTTC.

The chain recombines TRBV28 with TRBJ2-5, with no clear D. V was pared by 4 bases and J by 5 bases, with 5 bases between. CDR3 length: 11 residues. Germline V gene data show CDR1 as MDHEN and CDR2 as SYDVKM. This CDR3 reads CASSSVETQYF. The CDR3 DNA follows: TGTGCCAGCAGTTCCGTGGAGACCCAGTACTTC.

The CDR3 region has the DNA TGTGCCAGCAGCGCGAGAAACTCTGGAAACACCATATATTTT. Translating gives CASSARNSGNTIYF. This rearrangement joins TRBV13 to TRBJ1-3; the D is unclear. The CDR3 covers 14 residues. In germline, CDR1 is PRHDT, CDR2 FYEKMQ (reference sequence). Between the trimmed V and J ends, which lost 5 bases and 0 bases, there was a span of 8 bases.

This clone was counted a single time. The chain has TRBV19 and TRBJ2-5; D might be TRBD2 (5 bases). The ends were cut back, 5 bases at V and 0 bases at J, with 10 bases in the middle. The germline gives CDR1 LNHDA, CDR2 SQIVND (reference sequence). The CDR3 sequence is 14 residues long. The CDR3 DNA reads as TGTGCCAGTAGTTCCCCGGGGTACCAAGAGACCCAGTACTTC. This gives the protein CASSSPGYQETQYF.

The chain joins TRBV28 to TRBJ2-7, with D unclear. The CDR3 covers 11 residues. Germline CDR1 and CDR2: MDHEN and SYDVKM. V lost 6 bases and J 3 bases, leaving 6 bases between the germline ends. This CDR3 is CASRENYEQYF. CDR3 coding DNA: TGTGCCAGCAGGGAGAACTACGAGCAGTACTTC.

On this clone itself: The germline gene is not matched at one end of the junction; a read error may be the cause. The CDR3 coding sequence is TGTGCCAGCGGCTTAGAATACGGTCCCTACGAGCAGTACTTC. This sequence encodes CASGLEYGPYEQYF. The chain uses TRBV7-2 and TRBJ2-7, with D unclear. The germline V gene encodes CDR1 SGHTA and CDR2 FQGNSA. This CDR3 region has 14 residues.

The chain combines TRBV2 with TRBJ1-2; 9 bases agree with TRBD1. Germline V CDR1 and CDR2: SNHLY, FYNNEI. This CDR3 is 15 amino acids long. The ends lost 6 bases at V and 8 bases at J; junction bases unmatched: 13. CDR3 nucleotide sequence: TGTGCCAGCAGGCCACAGGGGGCGAAGGAAGAGGGCTACACCTTC. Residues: CASRPQGAKEEGYTF.

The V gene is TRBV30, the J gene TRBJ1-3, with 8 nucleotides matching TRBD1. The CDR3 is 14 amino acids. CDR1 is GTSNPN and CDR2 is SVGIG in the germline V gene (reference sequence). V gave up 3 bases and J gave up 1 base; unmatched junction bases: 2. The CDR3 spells CAWSRDRSGNTIYF. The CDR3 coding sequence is TGTGCCTGGAGCCGGGACAGGTCTGGAAACACCATATATTTT. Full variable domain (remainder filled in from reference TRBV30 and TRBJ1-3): SQTIHQWPATLVQPVGSPLSLECTVEGTSNPNLYWYRQAAGRGLQLLFYSVGIGQISSEVPQNLSASRPQDRQFILSSKKLLLSDSGFYLCAWSRDRSGNTIYFGEGSWLTVV.

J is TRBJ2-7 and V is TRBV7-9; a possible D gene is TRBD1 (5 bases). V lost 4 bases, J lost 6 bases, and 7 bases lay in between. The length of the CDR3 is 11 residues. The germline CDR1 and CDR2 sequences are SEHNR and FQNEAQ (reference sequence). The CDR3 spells CASSSQGEQYF. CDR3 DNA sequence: TGTGCCAGCAGCTCCCAGGGCGAGCAGTACTTC.